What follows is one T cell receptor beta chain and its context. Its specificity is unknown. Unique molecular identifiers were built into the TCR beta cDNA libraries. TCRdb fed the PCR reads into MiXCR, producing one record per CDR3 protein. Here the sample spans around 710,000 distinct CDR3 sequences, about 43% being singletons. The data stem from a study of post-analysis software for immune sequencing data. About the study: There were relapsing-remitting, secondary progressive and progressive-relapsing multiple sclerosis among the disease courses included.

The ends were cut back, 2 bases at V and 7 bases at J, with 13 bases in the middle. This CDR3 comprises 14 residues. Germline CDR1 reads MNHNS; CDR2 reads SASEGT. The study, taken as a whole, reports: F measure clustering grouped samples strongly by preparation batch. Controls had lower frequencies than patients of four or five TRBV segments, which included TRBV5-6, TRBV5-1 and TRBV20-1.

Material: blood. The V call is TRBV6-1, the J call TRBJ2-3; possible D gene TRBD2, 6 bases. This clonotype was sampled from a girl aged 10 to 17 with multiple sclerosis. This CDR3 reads CASSEIRDSYTQYF. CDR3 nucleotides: TGTGCCAGCAGTGAAATACGGGACTCTTATACGCAGTATTTT.